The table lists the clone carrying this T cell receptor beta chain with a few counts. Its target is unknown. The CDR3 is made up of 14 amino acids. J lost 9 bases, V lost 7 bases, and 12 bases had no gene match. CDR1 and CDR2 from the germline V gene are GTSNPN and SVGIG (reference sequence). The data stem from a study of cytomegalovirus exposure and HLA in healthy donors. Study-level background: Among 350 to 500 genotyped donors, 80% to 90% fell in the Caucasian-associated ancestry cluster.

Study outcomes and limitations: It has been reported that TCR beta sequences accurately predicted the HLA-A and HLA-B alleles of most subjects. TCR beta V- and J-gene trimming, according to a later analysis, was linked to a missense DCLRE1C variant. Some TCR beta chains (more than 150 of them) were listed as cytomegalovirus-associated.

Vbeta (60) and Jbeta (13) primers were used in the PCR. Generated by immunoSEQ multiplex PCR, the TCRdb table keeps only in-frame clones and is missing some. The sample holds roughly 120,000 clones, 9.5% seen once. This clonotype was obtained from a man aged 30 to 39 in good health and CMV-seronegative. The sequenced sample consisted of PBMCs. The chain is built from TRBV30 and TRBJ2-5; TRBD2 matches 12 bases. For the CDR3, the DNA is TGTGCCTACAGGACTAGCGGGGTCCCGGGGGCCCAGTACTTC. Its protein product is CAYRTSGVPGAQYF.